This T cell receptor beta chain was found in a study of blood T cells in healthy people across ages. The study's findings and limits: Roughly linearly, TCR beta diversity per million T cells fell as age increased. Donor CMV status, an unknown factor, possibly confounded changes in expanded clonotypes.

Combining a sample-barcoded 5' primer with a J-beta primer mix, a second PCR ran for 7 to 11 cycles. Every cDNA molecule bore a tag from a template-switch adaptor containing 12 random nucleotides. MiXCR, run by TCRdb on the 5' RACE reads, gives a single entry per CDR3 protein. Found here are 650,000 to 800,000 distinct CDR3 sequences, roughly 44% of them singletons; the top ten hold about a fifth. Trimming pared 1 base from V and 2 bases from J, leaving 12 bases between. CDR1 and CDR2 (germline): LNHNV, YYDKDF (reference sequence). This CDR3 is built from 15 residues. This clonotype was seen only a few times. Its antigen is unidentified.

The chain has TRBV15 and TRBJ2-7, with D possibly TRBD2 on 5 matching bases. The TCR was taken from a man aged 55 to 70 in good health. Sample: blood. The CDR3: CATSRGGLAPYEQYF. Written as DNA, the CDR3 is TGTGCCACCAGCAGAGGAGGGCTAGCCCCCTACGAGCAGTACTTC.